This T cell receptor (beta chain) appears in the sequencing data of a study of T cell responses to AZD1222 COVID-19 vaccine. In regard to this clone: Its target is not known.

With 6 bases clipped from V and 8 bases from J, the junction kept 8 bases outside the gene matches. The CDR3 loop spans 15 amino acids. CDR1 is MNHEY, CDR2 SVGAGI, per germline. The repertoire was sequenced with immunoSEQ multiplex PCR; TCRdb's copy has only in-frame clones and lacks some. The sample contains under 150,000 clones, 88% of which appear only once. The study, taken as a whole, reports: Vaccine-related CD4 TCRs covered spike, predominating at 160-218 and 743-854. Samples come after the peak T cell response, not at day 14. AZD1222 recipients seropositive at baseline numbered only six or seven.

The TCR originated in an adult in good health. Sequenced material: peripheral blood, taken on day 0 of MenACWY control vaccination. This chain joins TRBV6-5 and TRBJ2-1; 12 bases agree with TRBD1. The CDR3 DNA follows: TGTGCCAGCAGAAGGGACAGGGGGCCCTCCGATGAGCAGTTCTTC. Its protein product is CASRRDRGPSDEQFF.